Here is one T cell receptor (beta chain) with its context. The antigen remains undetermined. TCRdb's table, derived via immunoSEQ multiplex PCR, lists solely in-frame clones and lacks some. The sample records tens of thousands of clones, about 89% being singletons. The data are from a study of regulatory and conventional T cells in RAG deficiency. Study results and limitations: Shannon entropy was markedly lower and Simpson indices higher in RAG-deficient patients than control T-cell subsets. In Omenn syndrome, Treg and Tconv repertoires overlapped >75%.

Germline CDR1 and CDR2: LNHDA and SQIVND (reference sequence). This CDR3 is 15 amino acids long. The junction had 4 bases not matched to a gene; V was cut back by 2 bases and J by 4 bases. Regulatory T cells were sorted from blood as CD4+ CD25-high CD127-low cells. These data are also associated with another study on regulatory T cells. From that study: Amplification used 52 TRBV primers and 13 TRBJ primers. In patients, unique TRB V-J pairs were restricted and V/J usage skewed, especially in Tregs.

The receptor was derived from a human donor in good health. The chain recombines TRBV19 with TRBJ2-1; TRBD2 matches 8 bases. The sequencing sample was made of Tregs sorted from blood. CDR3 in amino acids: CASSISAGEYNEQFF. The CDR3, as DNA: TGTGCCAGTAGTATATCAGCGGGGGAATACAATGAGCAGTTCTTC.